This passage covers 18 T cell receptor beta chains from one sample sequenced in a study of T cell responses to AZD1222 COVID-19 vaccine (dated by TCRdb to 2020 to 2023). The library was made by the immunoSEQ multiplex PCR assay. The clones in this table, taken by TCRdb from immuneACCESS, are in-frame only. Not every clone is retained; where verified, under half of the shortfall comes from an unresolved V gene, and the cause of the rest is unknown. Across this sample there are 180,000 or so clones, with 70% to 90% seen only once. The top ten clones comprise roughly a quarter of the sample. The sample's time point label is to be understood as: about 28 days (+/-7) after the second vaccine dose. Sequencing was performed on peripheral blood, taken 28 days after the second AZD1222 dose. The receptors stem from an adult who received the AZD1222 COVID-19 vaccine.

The rearrangement links TRBV6-9 to TRBJ2-3; 13 nucleotides agree with TRBD2. Trimming at V came to 4 bases and at J to 2 bases, leaving 9 bases not matched to a gene. Germline CDR1 is MNHGY and CDR2 is SVAAGI. The CDR3 is made up of 18 amino acids. CDR3 sequence: CASSSWTSGSRVTDTQYF. The CDR3 DNA follows: TGTGCCAGCAGTTCTTGGACTAGCGGGAGTCGCGTCACAGATACGCAGTATTTT.

This clone has a single count. The CDR3 region has the DNA TGTGCCAGCAGCTTATTCGGGGGCGGGAGCGGCAATCAGCCCCAGCATTTT. Translated: CASSLFGGGSGNQPQHF. V and J are TRBV7-2 and TRBJ1-5, with a tentative D call TRBD1 (6 bases). V lost 2 bases, J lost 2 bases, and 16 bases lay in between. This CDR3 is built from 17 residues. From germline, CDR1 is SGHTA and CDR2 FQGNSA.

The rearrangement links TRBV6-2 or TRBV6-3 to TRBJ2-1; D remains ambiguous. The CDR3 is made up of 14 amino acids. From germline, CDR1 is MNHEY and CDR2 SVGEGT. V lost 2 bases and J 2 bases, leaving 7 bases between the germline ends. The chain's CDR3 is CASSYPGTYNEQFF. The CDR3 nucleotides read TGTGCCAGCAGTTACCCTGGGACCTACAATGAGCAGTTCTTC.

V usage is TRBV4-1 and J usage is TRBJ2-7, with TRBD2 identical over 7 bases. From germline, CDR1 is MGHRA and CDR2 YSYEKL. CDR3 length equals 15 residues. The ends lost 0 bases at V and 2 bases at J; junction bases unmatched: 4. CDR3 amino acids: CASSQDLAETYEQYF. CDR3 DNA: TGCGCCAGCAGCCAAGATCTAGCGGAGACCTACGAGCAGTACTTC.

The V call is TRBV3-1 (or the pseudogene TRBV3-2), the J call TRBJ2-1, with no clear D. The CDR3 has 15 amino acids. CDR1 and CDR2 (germline): LGHDT, YNNKEL (reference sequence). The V gene lost 5 bases and the J gene lost 0 bases, with 11 bases spanning the gap. CDR3 loop: CASSSSVSSYNEQFF. In nucleotides, the CDR3 is TGTGCCAGCAGCTCGAGCGTTAGCTCCTACAATGAGCAGTTCTTC.

The J gene is TRBJ2-2, the V gene TRBV24-1; D is undetermined. Germline values: CDR1 KGHDR, CDR2 SFDVKD. V was cut by 9 bases and J by 6 bases, with 13 bases left in between. The CDR3 is made up of 13 amino acids. The CDR3 bases are TGTGCCACCGAGGCCTCTCTCCCCGGGGAGCTGTTTTTT. Protein product: CATEASLPGELFF.

The chain links TRBV4-2 to TRBJ1-4; possibly TRBD1 for D (5 bases). Germline loops: CDR1 LGHNA, CDR2 YNFKEQ. V dropped 0 bases and J dropped 6 bases, with 11 bases sitting between them. CDR3 length: 15 amino acids. As DNA, the CDR3 is TGTGCCAGCAGCCAAGAATTTCAGGGTGATGAAAAACTGTTTTTT. Protein: CASSQEFQGDEKLFF.

The genes are TRBV7-9 and TRBJ2-5; TRBD2 matches at 7 bases. Germline lookup yields CDR1 SEHNR and CDR2 FQNEAQ (reference sequence). V shed 2 bases and J 5 bases; nucleotides not matched to a gene: 11. CDR3 length: 16 amino acids. CDR3 in DNA: TGTGCCAGCAGCTTAATCGGATTTGGCGGGAGTGAGACCCAGTACTTC. Its translation: CASSLIGFGGSETQYF.

This clone was seen a few times. This chain joins TRBV19 and TRBJ1-5; D gene uncertain. The V gene's germline CDR1 is LNHDA and CDR2 SQIVND (reference sequence). The CDR3 sequence is 14 residues long. V lost 1 base to trimming and J lost 5 bases, with 9 bases between them. CDR3 loop: CASSIGQRDQPQHF. As DNA, the CDR3 is TGTGCCAGTAGTATAGGTCAAAGAGATCAGCCCCAGCATTTT.

This rearrangement joins TRBV7-2 to TRBJ2-7; D is possibly TRBD2 (6 bases). Trimming shortened V by 1 base and J by 2 bases, and 18 bases separated the two germline ends. This CDR3 region has 17 residues. Germline V gene data show CDR1 as SGHTA and CDR2 as FQGNSA. The CDR3 region has the DNA TGTGCCAGCAGCTTAGAACTTTCCGGGAGTATTGCCTACGAGCAGTACTTC. It codes for CASSLELSGSIAYEQYF.

The rearrangement links TRBV27 to TRBJ1-1; a possible D gene is TRBD1 (5 bases). The V gene's germline CDR1 is MNHEY and CDR2 SMNVEV (reference sequence). This CDR3 has 17 residues. V shed 2 bases and J shed 1 base, with 17 bases lying between them. The CDR3 reads CASSLRGRGFANTEAFF. The CDR3 DNA follows: TGTGCCAGCAGTTTACGAGGGAGGGGTTTCGCGAACACTGAAGCTTTCTTT.

A single count supports this clone. The chain employs TRBV19 and TRBJ2-7; tentatively, D is TRBD2 (5 bases). Germline CDR1 is LNHDA and CDR2 is SQIVND (reference sequence). This CDR3 contains 11 residues. Trimming removed 4 bases from V and 6 bases from J, with 7 bases in between. CDR3 region: CASSKLGEQYF. Written as DNA, the CDR3 is TGTGCCAGTAGTAAACTAGGCGAGCAGTACTTC. The full variable domain, with the rest looked up from reference TRBV19 and TRBJ2-7, is DGGITQSPKYLFRKEGQNVTLSCEQNLNHDAMYWYRQDPGQGLRLIYYSQIVNDFQKGDIAEGYSVSREKKESFPLTVTSAQKNPTAFYLCASSKLGEQYFGPGTRLTVT.

This clone was detected once. J is TRBJ2-6 and V is TRBV6-2 or TRBV6-3; 12 positions agree with TRBD1. Losses at the gene ends were 4 bases for V and 0 bases for J; bases not matched to a gene: 7. The germline V gene encodes CDR1 MNHEY and CDR2 SVGEGT. This CDR3 contains 19 residues. The chain's CDR3 is CASSSGQGAVFSGANVLTF. The CDR3 DNA sequence: TGTGCCAGCAGTTCGGGACAGGGGGCCGTTTTCTCTGGGGCCAACGTCCTGACTTTC.

This clone has only a few counts. J is TRBJ2-1 and V is TRBV6-4; D assignment may be TRBD1 or TRBD2 (5 bases each). Germline CDR1 is MRHNA and CDR2 is SNTAGT. Trimming shortened V by 3 bases and J by 10 bases, and 13 bases separated the two germline ends. The CDR3 runs to 13 residues. The CDR3 nucleotides are TGTGCCAGCAGTGAGGCTGAGAGGGGCGAGCAGTTCTTC. It encodes CASSEAERGEQFF.

The V and J genes are TRBV5-6 and TRBJ1-1; no definite D call. The CDR3 contains 16 residues. Per the germline V gene, CDR1 is SGHDT and CDR2 is YYEEEE. V lost 4 bases to trimming and J lost 10 bases, with 26 bases between them. CDR3 DNA: TGTGCCAGCAGCGGCGGCGGGTCCGGAGTATTATGGAGAGCTTTCTTT. It encodes CASSGGGSGVLWRAFF.

This chain links TRBV4-2 with TRBJ2-5; D not resolved. V lost 0 bases, J lost 5 bases, and 4 bases lay in between. The CDR3 contains 12 residues. CDR1 is LGHNA and CDR2 is YNFKEQ in the germline V gene. CDR3 in amino acids: CASSQDYETQYF. The CDR3 nucleotides read TGTGCCAGCAGCCAAGATTACGAGACCCAGTACTTC.

V usage is TRBV5-4 and J usage is TRBJ2-2, with 8 positions matching TRBD2. Germline V gene sequence: CDR1 SGHNT, CDR2 YYREEE (reference sequence). The CDR3 is 17 residues long. Germline trimming cut 4 bases from V and 1 base from J; bases unmatched to any gene: 9. CDR3 DNA: TGTGCCAGCAGCACGGGTCTCGGGGGGGAGAACACCGGGGAGCTGTTTTTT. Amino acids: CASSTGLGGENTGELFF. The whole variable domain, remainder taken from reference TRBV5-4 and TRBJ2-2, is ETGVTQSPTHLIKTRGQQVTLRCSSQSGHNTVSWYQQALGQGPQFIFQYYREEENGRGNFPPRFSGLQFPNYSSELNVNALELDDSALYLCASSTGLGGENTGELFFGEGSRLTVL.

The gene calls are TRBV28 and TRBJ2-5, with D maybe TRBD1 (6 bases). CDR1 is MDHEN, CDR2 SYDVKM, per germline. The V gene lost 4 bases and the J gene lost 4 bases, with 10 bases spanning the gap. This CDR3 comprises 13 residues. CDR3 amino acids: CASSYRVGETQYF. CDR3 in DNA: TGTGCCAGCAGTTACAGGGTGGGAGAGACCCAGTACTTC.